The 24 T cell receptor beta chains given below trace back to one sample, sequenced in a study of cytomegalovirus exposure and HLA in healthy donors. The PCR contained 60 Vbeta and 13 Jbeta primers. Measured with immunoSEQ multiplex PCR; TCRdb has only the in-frame clones, and not every one. The table records approximately 110,000 clones, 70% to 80% of them present only once. Sequencing was done on a sample of PBMCs. The receptors were sampled from a man in his forties in good health and CMV-seronegative.

The chain links TRBV25-1 to TRBJ2-2; D not certain. This CDR3 spans 14 amino acids. V lost 5 bases, J lost 1 base, and 8 bases lay in between. The germline CDR1 and CDR2 sequences are MGHDK and SYGVNS. This CDR3 reads CASSSRLNTGELFF. DNA of the CDR3: TGTGCCAGCAGTAGCAGGCTGAACACCGGGGAGCTGTTTTTT. Combining the CDR3 with reference TRBV25-1 and TRBJ2-2 gives the whole variable domain EADIYQTPRYLVIGTGKKITLECSQTMGHDKMYWYQQDPGMELHLIHYSYGVNSTEKGDLSSESTVSRIRTEHFPLTLESARPSHTSQYLCASSSRLNTGELFFGEGSRLTVL.

The rearrangement links TRBV7-9 to TRBJ2-5; TRBD1 might be the D (5 bases). The J call is doubtful: the DNA matches TRBJ2-7 better. The CDR3 sequence is 14 residues long. Germline CDR1 is SEHNR and CDR2 is FQNEAQ (reference sequence). CDR3 nucleotide sequence: TGTGCCAGCAGCTTAAGGGCAGGGTCCTACGAGCAGTACTTC. It is translated as CASSLRAGSYEQYF.

The chain is built from TRBV7-8 and TRBJ2-5; no reliable D call. The CDR3 is made up of 13 amino acids. Per germline, CDR1 SGHVS and CDR2 FQNEAQ. V was clipped by 1 base and J by 5 bases, with 8 bases between them. The CDR3 nucleotides read TGTGCCAGCAGCTTAGAGAACTGGGAGACCCAGTACTTC. This codes for CASSLENWETQYF.

The DNA of the CDR3 is TGTGCCAGCAGTTTAGTGCCTCAGGGCGAGCAGTACTTC. This codes for CASSLVPQGEQYF. The chain recombines TRBV28 with TRBJ2-7; a weak D match, TRBD1 (5 bases). Looked up from germline, CDR1 is MDHEN and CDR2 is SYDVKM. The V end was cut by 2 bases, the J end by 6 bases, with 11 bases between. The CDR3 contains 13 residues.

The chain carries TRBV28 and TRBJ2-5; D not certain. V dropped 7 bases and J dropped 5 bases, with 11 bases sitting between them. Germline CDR1 MDHEN, CDR2 SYDVKM. The CDR3 loop spans 12 amino acids. CDR3 amino acids: CASTTAQETQYF. DNA for the CDR3: TGTGCCAGCACCACCGCCCAGGAGACCCAGTACTTC.

The chain is built from TRBV6-5 and TRBJ1-1, with 7 bases matching TRBD1. V lost 5 bases, J lost 6 bases, and 12 bases stayed unmatched. CDR3 length: 15 residues. CDR1 and CDR2 from the germline V gene are MNHEY and SVGAGI. CDR3 coding DNA: TGTGCCAGCAGTGCCGAAACAGGGGCGGTTGCTGAAGCTTTCTTT. It encodes CASSAETGAVAEAFF.

This rearrangement joins TRBV6-6 to TRBJ2-3, with 9 bases that match TRBD1. Germline trimming cut 5 bases from V and 1 base from J; bases unmatched to any gene: 7. The germline V gene encodes CDR1 MNHNY and CDR2 SVGAGI (reference sequence). There are 16 residues in the CDR3. The CDR3 sequence is CASSAHRGRGTDTQYF. The CDR3 DNA reads as TGTGCCAGCAGTGCTCACAGGGGGCGAGGCACAGATACGCAGTATTTT.

The rearrangement joins TRBV7-2 to TRBJ2-1; TRBD2 aligns across 13 bases. Germline values: CDR1 SGHTA, CDR2 FQGNSA. Trimming at V came to 5 bases and at J to 8 bases, leaving 6 bases not matched to a gene. The CDR3 extends over 15 amino acids. In DNA form, the CDR3 reads TGTGCCAGCAGCCACACTAGCGGGGGGGCGGATGAGCAGTTCTTC. The encoded protein is CASSHTSGGADEQFF.

Only a few counts were recorded for this clone. The V call is TRBV5-4, the J call TRBJ1-1, with 10 bases aligning to TRBD1. The germline V gene encodes CDR1 SGHNT and CDR2 YYREEE (reference sequence). The CDR3 is 16 amino acids. J lost 1 base, V lost 3 bases, and 6 bases had no gene match. The CDR3 DNA reads as TGTGCCAGCAGCTCGGGACAGGGGAACCGGAACACTGAAGCTTTCTTT. It codes for CASSSGQGNRNTEAFF.

The gene calls are TRBV7-8 and TRBJ1-2; 7 bases fit TRBD1. CDR3 length: 13 residues. The V segment lost 5 bases and the J segment 2 bases; nucleotides outside the gene matches: 2. Germline V lookup: CDR1 SGHVS, CDR2 FQNEAQ. CDR3 in DNA: TGTGCCAGCAGCACAGGGGAAAACTATGGCTACACCTTC. Translating gives CASSTGENYGYTF. The full variable domain, its missing parts supplied by reference TRBV7-8 and TRBJ1-2, is GAGVSQSPRYKVAKRGQDVALRCDPISGHVSLFWYQQALGQGPEFLTYFQNEAQLDKSGLPSDRFFAERPEGSVSTLKIQRTQQEDSAVYLCASSTGENYGYTFGSGTRLTVV.

Only one count was recorded for this clone. J is TRBJ1-2 and V is TRBV5-1, with D possibly matching TRBD1 (6 bases). CDR1 is SGHRS and CDR2 is YFSETQ in the germline V gene. This CDR3 region has 14 residues. With 5 bases removed from V and 2 bases from J, the gap between germline ends came to 13 bases. The CDR3 loop is CASSRSQGNYGYTF. For the CDR3, the DNA is TGCGCCAGCAGTCGCAGTCAGGGGAACTATGGCTACACCTTC.

This rearrangement joins TRBV5-4 to TRBJ1-3; no firm D call. The CDR3 is 14 residues long. CDR1 and CDR2 from the germline V gene are SGHNT and YYREEE (reference sequence). V lost 6 bases and J lost 0, with 10 bases in between. Here the CDR3 reads CASTLRNSGNTIYF. DNA for the CDR3: TGTGCCAGCACCCTCAGAAACTCTGGAAACACCATATATTTT.

The rearrangement links TRBV28 to TRBJ1-2; TRBD1 might be the D (6 bases). There are 15 residues in the CDR3. Germline values: CDR1 MDHEN, CDR2 SYDVKM. Trimming removed 6 bases from V and 4 bases from J, with 18 bases in between. The CDR3 protein is CASRPPGGASYGYTF. CDR3 coding DNA: TGTGCCAGCAGGCCACCGGGGGGCGCGAGCTATGGCTACACCTTC.

V is TRBV7-2 and J is TRBJ2-5; D possibly corresponds to TRBD1 (6 bases). Germline V lookup: CDR1 SGHTA, CDR2 FQGNSA. The germline V and J ends were trimmed by 3 bases and 5 bases, with 10 bases remaining between them. The CDR3 loop spans 13 amino acids. CDR3 sequence: CASSFNRVETQYF. The CDR3 nucleotides are TGTGCCAGCAGCTTCAACAGGGTTGAGACCCAGTACTTC.

CDR3: CASIMKRGPSYEQYF. The DNA for the CDR3 is TGTGCCAGCATTATGAAGCGGGGGCCCTCCTACGAGCAGTACTTC. This chain connects TRBV2 to TRBJ2-7, with 8 bases fitting TRBD2. V lost 7 bases, J lost 0 bases, and 8 bases stayed unmatched. The CDR3 is made up of 15 amino acids. Germline V gene lookup returns CDR1 SNHLY and CDR2 FYNNEI.

The V call is TRBV28, the J call TRBJ1-1; 12 bases are a match to TRBD1. The germline CDR1 and CDR2 sequences are MDHEN and SYDVKM. The ends lost 6 bases at V and 4 bases at J; junction bases unmatched: 3. The CDR3 runs to 14 residues. CDR3 amino acids: CASRGDRGLTEAFF. The CDR3 nucleotides read TGTGCCAGCAGGGGGGACAGGGGGCTCACTGAAGCTTTCTTT. Together with reference TRBV28 and TRBJ1-1, the CDR3 gives the full variable domain: DVKVTQSSRYLVKRTGEKVFLECVQDMDHENMFWYRQDPGLGLRLIYFSYDVKMKEKGDIPEGYSVSREKKERFSLILESASTNQTSMYLCASRGDRGLTEAFFGQGTRLTVV.

The V call is TRBV9, the J call TRBJ2-2; perhaps TRBD2 as D (5 bases). Between the trimmed V and J ends, which lost 2 bases and 7 bases, there was a span of 12 bases. The CDR3 spans 14 residues. Germline lookup yields CDR1 SGDLS and CDR2 YYNGEE. The CDR3 sequence: CASSVSEVVGELFF. CDR3 DNA: TGTGCCAGCAGCGTTTCGGAGGTCGTCGGGGAGCTGTTTTTT.

This clone was counted a single time. The chain employs TRBV9 and TRBJ1-1; D not certain. The germline gives CDR1 SGDLS, CDR2 YYNGEE. CDR3 length: 13 residues. V was shortened by 3 bases and J by 1 base, with 7 bases between the two germline ends. CDR3 sequence: CASSAAGNTEAFF. The CDR3 nucleotides read TGTGCCAGCAGCGCCGCAGGGAACACTGAAGCTTTCTTT.

J is TRBJ2-1 and V is TRBV28, with 11 bases that match TRBD1. This CDR3 has 15 amino acids. The V segment lost 5 bases and the J segment 7 bases; nucleotides outside the gene matches: 7. Germline-derived CDR1 and CDR2 are MDHEN and SYDVKM. CDR3 protein: CASSPRDRGTNEQFF. Here the CDR3 DNA reads TGTGCCAGCAGTCCTCGGGACAGGGGGACGAATGAGCAGTTCTTC. The full variable domain, in which reference TRBV28 and TRBJ2-1 provide the parts outside the CDR3, is DVKVTQSSRYLVKRTGEKVFLECVQDMDHENMFWYRQDPGLGLRLIYFSYDVKMKEKGDIPEGYSVSREKKERFSLILESASTNQTSMYLCASSPRDRGTNEQFFGPGTRLTVL.

The rearrangement links TRBV5-6 to TRBJ2-4; no clear D. The CDR3 totals 13 residues. V dropped 4 bases and J dropped 5 bases, with 10 bases sitting between them. Germline V gives CDR1 SGHDT, CDR2 YYEEEE. CDR3 in DNA: TGTGCCAGCAGCGCACAAAACGAAAACATTCAGTACTTC. This translates into CASSAQNENIQYF.

As regards this clone: A read error may account for a junction end that differs from germline. The chain combines TRBV7-7 with TRBJ2-1; 8 bases align to TRBD1. CDR1 SSHAT and CDR2 FNYEAQ come from the germline V gene (reference sequence). The CDR3 has 14 amino acids. The CDR3 reads CASRVTGAYNEQFF. CDR3 in DNA: TGTGCTAGCAGAGTGACAGGGGCCTACAATGAGCAGTTCTTC.

V is TRBV2 and J is TRBJ2-3; 7 nucleotides align to TRBD1. In germline, CDR1 is SNHLY, CDR2 FYNNEI. The CDR3 runs to 14 residues. The junction had 12 bases not matched to a gene; V was cut back by 10 bases and J by 5 bases. The CDR3 sequence is CATSWTGQGDTQYF. Here the CDR3 DNA reads TGTGCCACGTCCTGGACAGGTCAAGGAGATACGCAGTATTTT.

The genes are TRBV4-3 and TRBJ2-2; D not resolved. V was clipped by 1 base and J by 6 bases, with 9 bases between them. Germline-derived CDR1 and CDR2 are LGHNA and YSLEER. This CDR3 is built from 14 residues. The DNA of the CDR3 is TGCGCCAGCAGCCAAGTCACAATCTCCGGGGAGCTGTTTTTT. Translated: CASSQVTISGELFF.

This chain joins TRBV29-1 and TRBJ1-2; D remains unclear. V dropped 5 bases and J dropped 4 bases, with 8 bases sitting between them. The CDR3 length is 11 residues. Germline V gene sequence: CDR1 SQVTM, CDR2 ANQGSEA. The CDR3: CSVRNSYGYTF. The CDR3 DNA is TGCAGCGTTCGAAACAGCTATGGCTACACCTTC. The variable domain in full, completed from reference TRBV29-1 and TRBJ1-2, reads SAVISQKPSRDICQRGTSLTIQCQVDSQVTMMFWYRQQPGQSLTLIATANQGSEATYESGFVIDKFPISRPNLTFSTLTVSNMSPEDSSIYLCSVRNSYGYTFGSGTRLTVV.